Below, 14 T cell receptor beta chains from the same sample are listed, as sequenced in a study of radiotherapy plus CTLA-4 blockade in lung cancer. Method: immunoSEQ multiplex PCR; TCRdb's copy keeps in-frame clones and lacks some. The table shows roughly 54,000 clones, with about 83% occurring only once. Sequences were derived from peripheral blood, sampled from a patient treated with radiotherapy plus ipilimumab. These receptor sequences come from a human donor with non-small cell lung cancer whose response to radiotherapy plus ipilimumab could not be evaluated.

V usage is TRBV11-2 and J usage is TRBJ2-3; D gene unclear. This CDR3 is built from 13 residues. The V gene's germline CDR1 is SGHAT and CDR2 FQNNGV. Trimming removed 4 bases from V and 4 bases from J, with 9 bases in between. The CDR3 DNA follows: TGTGCCAGCAGCTCCAACAGAGCAGATACGCAGTATTTT. Translation gives CASSSNRADTQYF.

J is TRBJ2-5 and V is TRBV5-4, with 13 bases aligning to TRBD2. CDR1 is SGHNT and CDR2 is YYREEE in the germline V gene (reference sequence). The V segment lost 5 bases and the J segment 5 bases; nucleotides outside the gene matches: 9. CDR3 size: 16 residues. The CDR3 sequence: CASSIRTSGSRETQYF. Here the CDR3 DNA reads TGTGCCAGCAGTATTAGGACTAGCGGGAGTCGGGAGACCCAGTACTTC.

This chain joins TRBV11-2 and TRBJ2-7; maybe TRBD2 (6 bases). V gave up 2 bases and J gave up 3 bases, with 17 bases separating them. The CDR3 contains 16 residues. Germline CDR1 reads SGHAT; CDR2 reads FQNNGV. The DNA of the CDR3 is TGTGCCAGCAGCTTACTCCGCGCCGGGAGCAACTACGAGCAGTACTTC. Translating gives CASSLLRAGSNYEQYF. Full variable domain (remainder filled in from reference TRBV11-2 and TRBJ2-7): EAGVAQSPRYKIIEKRQSVAFWCNPISGHATLYWYQQILGQGPKLLIQFQNNGVVDDSQLPKDRFSAERLKGVDSTLKIQPAKLEDSAVYLCASSLLRAGSNYEQYFGPGTRLTVT.

The gene calls are TRBV4-3 and TRBJ2-2; no reliable D call. The germline V gene encodes CDR1 LGHNA and CDR2 YSLEER. The CDR3 length is 10 residues. Trimming removed 4 bases from V and 13 bases from J, with 7 bases in between. The CDR3 loop is CASSLSGLFF. In DNA form, the CDR3 reads TGCGCCAGCAGCCTGTCCGGGCTGTTTTTT.

V is TRBV4-3 and J is TRBJ1-2, with 10 bases fitting TRBD1. V lost 4 bases and J lost 7; bases outside the gene matches: 12. Looked up from germline, CDR1 is LGHNA and CDR2 is YSLEER. The CDR3 length is 16 residues. In nucleotides, the CDR3 is TGCGCCAGCAGCCCGGACCCCGGGACAGGGGCGAGTGGCTACACCTTC. It yields the protein CASSPDPGTGASGYTF.

This clone has a handful of counts. The CDR3 protein is CSARSTYEQYF. In nucleotides, the CDR3 is TGCAGTGCTAGATCCACATACGAGCAGTACTTC. The chain joins TRBV20-1 to TRBJ2-7; D gene ambiguous. This CDR3 region has 11 residues. V was trimmed by 2 bases and J by 4 bases, leaving 6 bases between them. In germline, CDR1 is DFQATT, CDR2 SNEGSKA (reference sequence).

This sequence joins TRBV7-2 and TRBJ1-2, with TRBD1 as a possible D gene (6 bases). The CDR3 is 13 amino acids. Between the trimmed V and J ends, which lost 4 bases and 4 bases, there was a span of 10 bases. The germline V gene has CDR1 SGHTA and CDR2 FQGNSA. The CDR3 reads CASSSGQTYGYTF. The CDR3, as DNA: TGTGCCAGCAGCTCCGGACAGACCTATGGCTACACCTTC.

This clone was detected only once. The chain links TRBV6-5 to TRBJ2-3; D is perhaps TRBD1 (7 bases). The CDR3 is made up of 15 amino acids. V lost 2 bases and J lost 6, with 15 bases in between. In germline, CDR1 is MNHEY, CDR2 SVGAGI. CDR3 in DNA: TGTGCCAGCAGTTACGAGGCAGGGGGGAGGGATACGCAGTATTTT. Its protein product is CASSYEAGGRDTQYF.

The V gene is TRBV19, the J gene TRBJ2-1, with TRBD2 matching over 16 bases. CDR3 size: 15 residues. Looked up from germline, CDR1 is LNHDA and CDR2 is SQIVND (reference sequence). The ends lost 4 bases at V and 8 bases at J; junction bases unmatched: 2. Here the CDR3 reads CASSTGLAGGDEQFF. In nucleotides, the CDR3 is TGTGCCAGTAGTACGGGACTAGCGGGGGGGGATGAGCAGTTCTTC.

The gene calls are TRBV7-2 and TRBJ2-2; D gene unclear. This CDR3 has 13 residues. Germline V gene data show CDR1 as SGHTA and CDR2 as FQGNSA. V shed 3 bases and J shed 6 bases, with 8 bases lying between them. The CDR3 nucleotides are TGTGCCAGCAGCTTCCAGGTAGCCGGGGAGCTGTTTTTT. Encoded protein: CASSFQVAGELFF.

This clone was picked up one time. The chain has TRBV4-3 and TRBJ2-5; TRBD2 is a possible D gene (6 bases). Germline V gene data show CDR1 as LGHNA and CDR2 as YSLEER. V was trimmed by 1 base and J by 4 bases, leaving 7 bases between them. The CDR3 is 13 residues long. The CDR3 here is CASSQAGGETQYF. The CDR3 bases are TGCGCCAGCAGCCAAGCCGGGGGAGAGACCCAGTACTTC.

This clone has only one observation. The CDR3 DNA reads TGTGCCAGCAGTTACTTCGGTCCTACAACTAATGAAAAACTGTTTTTT. Translated, it gives CASSYFGPTTNEKLFF. The chain employs TRBV6-6 and TRBJ1-4; D is unresolved. This CDR3 region has 16 residues. Between the trimmed V and J ends, which lost 1 base and 0 bases, there was a span of 9 bases. Germline V gene data show CDR1 as MNHNY and CDR2 as SVGAGI (reference sequence).

J is TRBJ1-1 and V is TRBV29-1; 8 bases are shared with TRBD1. CDR1 is SQVTM and CDR2 is ANQGSEA in the germline V gene. V lost 6 bases to trimming and J lost 5 bases; unmatched junction nucleotides: 11. The CDR3 covers 14 residues. The CDR3, as DNA: TGCAGCGTCGATGACAGGGGTCGCGGTACTGAAGCTTTCTTT. Protein product: CSVDDRGRGTEAFF.

The chain employs TRBV7-3 and TRBJ2-1; D is perhaps TRBD2 (5 bases). Trimming removed 1 base from V and 4 bases from J, with 11 bases in between. Germline CDR1 reads SGHTA; CDR2 reads FQGTGA. The CDR3 runs to 15 residues. The CDR3 region is CASSLSFGNYNEQFF. For the CDR3, the DNA is TGTGCCAGCAGCTTAAGTTTCGGGAATTACAATGAGCAGTTCTTC. Complete variable domain (other parts from reference TRBV7-3 and TRBJ2-1): GAGVSQTPSNKVTEKGKYVELRCDPISGHTALYWYRQSLGQGPEFLIYFQGTGAADDSGLPNDRFFAVRPEGSVSTLKIQRTERGDSAVYLCASSLSFGNYNEQFFGPGTRLTVL.